This T cell receptor beta chain comes out of a study of cytomegalovirus exposure and HLA in healthy donors. This CDR3 spans 15 amino acids. After removal of 6 bases from V and 8 bases from J, the junction contained 13 bases not matched to a gene. Germline CDR1 reads MNHEY; CDR2 reads SMNVEV (reference sequence). Generated by immunoSEQ multiplex PCR, the TCRdb table keeps only in-frame clones and is missing some. The sample records 200,000 or so clones, 85% to 90% being singletons. This receptor was taken from a woman aged 18-30 years in good health and CMV-seronegative. Source material: PBMCs. The chain carries TRBV27 and TRBJ2-4, with 7 bases identical to TRBD2. The CDR3 loop reads CASSPLRRGLDIQYF. As DNA, the CDR3 is TGTGCCAGCAGCCCCCTGAGGCGGGGGTTGGACATTCAGTACTTC.